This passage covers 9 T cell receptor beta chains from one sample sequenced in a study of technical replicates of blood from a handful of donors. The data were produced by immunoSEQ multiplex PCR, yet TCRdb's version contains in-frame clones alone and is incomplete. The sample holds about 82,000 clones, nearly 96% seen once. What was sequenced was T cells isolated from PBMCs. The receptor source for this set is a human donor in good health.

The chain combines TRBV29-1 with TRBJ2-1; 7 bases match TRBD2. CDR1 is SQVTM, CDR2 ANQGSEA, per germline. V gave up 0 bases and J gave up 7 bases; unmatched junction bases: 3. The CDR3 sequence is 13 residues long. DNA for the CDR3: TGCAGCGTTGAAGACAGGGAGGGGAATGAGCAGTTCTTC. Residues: CSVEDREGNEQFF.

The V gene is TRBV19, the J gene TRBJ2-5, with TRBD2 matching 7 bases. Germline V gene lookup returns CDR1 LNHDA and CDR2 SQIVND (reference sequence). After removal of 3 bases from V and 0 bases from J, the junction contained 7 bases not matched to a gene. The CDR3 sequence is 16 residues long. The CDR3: CASSIQGGRYQETQYF. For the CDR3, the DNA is TGTGCCAGTAGTATCCAGGGAGGGAGGTACCAAGAGACCCAGTACTTC.

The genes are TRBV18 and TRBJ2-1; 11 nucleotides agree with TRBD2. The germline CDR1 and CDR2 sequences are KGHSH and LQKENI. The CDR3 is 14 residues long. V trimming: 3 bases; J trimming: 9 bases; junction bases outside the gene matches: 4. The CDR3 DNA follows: TGTGCCAGCTCACCTAGCGGGAGGGCCTTTGAGCAGTTCTTC. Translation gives CASSPSGRAFEQFF.

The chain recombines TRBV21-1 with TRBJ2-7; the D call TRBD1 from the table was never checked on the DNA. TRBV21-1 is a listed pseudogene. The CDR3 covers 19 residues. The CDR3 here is CASSRGTGGFRAGFYEQYF. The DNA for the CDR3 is TGTGCCAGCAGCAGGGGGACAGGGGGGTTTAGGGCCGGATTCTACGAGCAGTACTTC.

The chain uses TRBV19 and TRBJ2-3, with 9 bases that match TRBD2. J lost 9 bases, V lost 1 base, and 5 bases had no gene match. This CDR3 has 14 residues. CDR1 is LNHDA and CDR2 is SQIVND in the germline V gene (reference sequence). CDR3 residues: CASSIALAGRTQYF. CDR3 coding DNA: TGTGCCAGTAGTATAGCCCTAGCGGGAAGAACGCAGTATTTT.

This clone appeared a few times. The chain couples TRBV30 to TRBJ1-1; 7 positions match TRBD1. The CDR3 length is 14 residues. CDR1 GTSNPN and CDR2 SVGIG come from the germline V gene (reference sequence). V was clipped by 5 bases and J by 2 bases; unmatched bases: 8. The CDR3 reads CAWARDSYNTEAFF. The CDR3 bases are TGTGCCTGGGCCCGGGACAGTTATAACACTGAAGCTTTCTTT.

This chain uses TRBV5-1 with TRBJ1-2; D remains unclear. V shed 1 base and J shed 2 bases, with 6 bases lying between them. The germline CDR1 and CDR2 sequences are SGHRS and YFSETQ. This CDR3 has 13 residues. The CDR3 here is CASSLMENYGYTF. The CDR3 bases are TGCGCCAGCAGCTTGATGGAGAACTATGGCTACACCTTC.

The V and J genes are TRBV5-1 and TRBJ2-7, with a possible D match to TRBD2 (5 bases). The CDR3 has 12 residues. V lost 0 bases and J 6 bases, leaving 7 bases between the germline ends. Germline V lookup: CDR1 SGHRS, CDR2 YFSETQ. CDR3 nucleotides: TGCGCCAGCAGCTTGGGAGGGAGCGAGCAGTACTTC. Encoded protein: CASSLGGSEQYF.

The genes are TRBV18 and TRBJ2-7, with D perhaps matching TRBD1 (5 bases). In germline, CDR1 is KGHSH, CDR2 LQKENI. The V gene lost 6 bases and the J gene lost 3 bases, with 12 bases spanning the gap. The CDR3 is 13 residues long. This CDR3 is CASSGQIIYEQYF. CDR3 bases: TGTGCCAGCTCTGGACAAATAATCTACGAGCAGTACTTC.